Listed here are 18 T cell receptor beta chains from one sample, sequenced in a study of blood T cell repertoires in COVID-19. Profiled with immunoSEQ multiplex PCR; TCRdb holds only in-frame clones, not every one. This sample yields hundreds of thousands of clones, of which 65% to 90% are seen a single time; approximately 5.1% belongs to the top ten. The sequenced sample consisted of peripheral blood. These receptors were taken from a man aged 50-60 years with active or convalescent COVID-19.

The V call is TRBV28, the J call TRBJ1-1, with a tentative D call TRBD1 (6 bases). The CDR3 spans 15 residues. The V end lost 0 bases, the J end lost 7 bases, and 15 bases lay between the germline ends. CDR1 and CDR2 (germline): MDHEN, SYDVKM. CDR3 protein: CASSLWGSGANEAFF. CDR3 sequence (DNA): TGTGCCAGCAGTTTATGGGGTTCAGGGGCTAATGAAGCTTTCTTT.

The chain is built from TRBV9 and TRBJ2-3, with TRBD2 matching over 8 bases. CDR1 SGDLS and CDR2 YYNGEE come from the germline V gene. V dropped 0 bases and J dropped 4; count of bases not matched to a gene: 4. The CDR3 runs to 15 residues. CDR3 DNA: TGTGCCAGCAGCGTAGGGAGCGGGAGCTCAGATACGCAGTATTTT. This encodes CASSVGSGSSDTQYF. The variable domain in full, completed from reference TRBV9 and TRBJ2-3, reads DSGVTQTPKHLITATGQRVTLRCSPRSGDLSVYWYQQSLDQGLQFLIQYYNGEERAKGNILERFSAQQFPDLHSELNLSSLELGDSALYFCASSVGSGSSDTQYFGPGTRLTVL.

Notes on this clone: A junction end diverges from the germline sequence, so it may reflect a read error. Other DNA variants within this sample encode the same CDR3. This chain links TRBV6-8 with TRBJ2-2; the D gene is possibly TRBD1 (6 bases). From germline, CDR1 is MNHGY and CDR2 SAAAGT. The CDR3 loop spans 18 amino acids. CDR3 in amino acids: CASSYSKVGTYGAGELFF. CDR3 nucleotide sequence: TGTGCCAGCAGTTACTCGAAGGTCGGGACATACGGGGCCGGAGAGCTGTTTTTT.

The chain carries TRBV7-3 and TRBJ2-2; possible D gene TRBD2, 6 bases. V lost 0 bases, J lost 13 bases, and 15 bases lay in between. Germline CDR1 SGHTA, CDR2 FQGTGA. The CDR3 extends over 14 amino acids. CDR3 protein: CASSLTGGRSRLFF. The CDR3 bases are TGTGCCAGCAGCTTAACGGGTGGGAGGAGCCGGCTGTTTTTT.

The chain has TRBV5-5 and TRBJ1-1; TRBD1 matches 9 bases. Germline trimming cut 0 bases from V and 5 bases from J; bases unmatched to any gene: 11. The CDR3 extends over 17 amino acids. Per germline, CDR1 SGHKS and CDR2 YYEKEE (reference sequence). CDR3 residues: CASSLGLRDRAKTEAFF. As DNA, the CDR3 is TGTGCCAGCAGCTTGGGTCTTAGGGACAGGGCAAAGACTGAAGCTTTCTTT.

This CDR3 is CASSSLAGVNEQFF. In nucleotides, the CDR3 is TGTGCCAGCAGTTCACTAGCGGGAGTCAATGAGCAGTTCTTC. The chain carries TRBV11-2 and TRBJ2-1, with TRBD2 matching over 11 bases. The V segment lost 6 bases and the J segment 6 bases; nucleotides outside the gene matches: 4. Looked up from germline, CDR1 is SGHAT and CDR2 is FQNNGV. The CDR3 contains 14 residues.

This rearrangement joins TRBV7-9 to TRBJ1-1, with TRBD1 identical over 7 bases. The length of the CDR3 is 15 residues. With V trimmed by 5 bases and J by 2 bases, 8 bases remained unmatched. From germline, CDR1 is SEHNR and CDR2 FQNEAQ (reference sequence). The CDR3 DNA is TGTGCCAGCAGCACAGGGGAGCTTAGAAACACTGAAGCTTTCTTT. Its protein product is CASSTGELRNTEAFF.

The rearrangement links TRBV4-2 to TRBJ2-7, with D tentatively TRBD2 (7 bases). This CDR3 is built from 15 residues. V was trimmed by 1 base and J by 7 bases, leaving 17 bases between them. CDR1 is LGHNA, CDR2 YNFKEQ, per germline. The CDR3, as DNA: TGTGCCAGCAGCCAAGCAGGGGCTAGCGGAGTGGAGCAGTACTTC. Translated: CASSQAGASGVEQYF.

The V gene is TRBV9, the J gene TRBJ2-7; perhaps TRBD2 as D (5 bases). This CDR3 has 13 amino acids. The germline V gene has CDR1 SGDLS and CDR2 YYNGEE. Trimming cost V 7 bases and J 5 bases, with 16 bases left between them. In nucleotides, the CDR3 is TGTGCCAGCTCCCCCGGGTGGGGAGACGAGCAGTACTTC. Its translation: CASSPGWGDEQYF.

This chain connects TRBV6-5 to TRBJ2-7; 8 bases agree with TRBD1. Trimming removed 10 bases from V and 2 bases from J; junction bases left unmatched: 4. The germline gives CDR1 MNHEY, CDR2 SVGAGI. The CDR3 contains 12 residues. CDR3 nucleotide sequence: TGTGCCACAACAGGGGGTCCCTACGAGCAGTACTTC. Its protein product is CATTGGPYEQYF.

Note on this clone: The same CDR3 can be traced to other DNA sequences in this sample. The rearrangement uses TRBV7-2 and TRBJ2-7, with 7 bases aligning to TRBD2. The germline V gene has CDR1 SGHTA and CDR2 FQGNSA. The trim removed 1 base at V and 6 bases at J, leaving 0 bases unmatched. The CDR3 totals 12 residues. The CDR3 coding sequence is TGTGCCAGCAGCTTAGGGGGGGGCGAGCAGTACTTC. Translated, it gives CASSLGGGEQYF.

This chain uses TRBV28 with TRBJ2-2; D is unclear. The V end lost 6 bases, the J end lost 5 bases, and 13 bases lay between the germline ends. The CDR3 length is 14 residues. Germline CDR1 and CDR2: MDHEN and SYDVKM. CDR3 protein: CASSSGGLTGELFF. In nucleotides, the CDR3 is TGTGCCAGCAGCTCGGGTGGGTTAACCGGGGAGCTGTTTTTT.

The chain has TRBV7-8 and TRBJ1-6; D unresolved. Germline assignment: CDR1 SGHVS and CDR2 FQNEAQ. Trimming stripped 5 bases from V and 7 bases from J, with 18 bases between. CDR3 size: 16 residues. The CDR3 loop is CASSRRGPVGNSPLHF. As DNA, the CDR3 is TGTGCCAGCAGCCGCCGAGGGCCCGTAGGAAATTCACCCCTCCACTTT.

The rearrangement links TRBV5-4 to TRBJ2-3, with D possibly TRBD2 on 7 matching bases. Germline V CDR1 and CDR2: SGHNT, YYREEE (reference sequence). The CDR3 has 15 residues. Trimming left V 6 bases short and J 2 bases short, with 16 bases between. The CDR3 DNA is TGTGCCAGCACCCGGGGGGCGGGAGCCACAGATACGCAGTATTTT. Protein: CASTRGAGATDTQYF.

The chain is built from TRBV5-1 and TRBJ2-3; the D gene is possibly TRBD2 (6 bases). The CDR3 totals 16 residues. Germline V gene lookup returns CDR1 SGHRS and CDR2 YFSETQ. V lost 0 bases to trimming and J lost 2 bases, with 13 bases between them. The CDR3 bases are TGCGCCAGCAGCTTGGCGGCGCGCGGGATCACAGATACGCAGTATTTT. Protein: CASSLAARGITDTQYF.

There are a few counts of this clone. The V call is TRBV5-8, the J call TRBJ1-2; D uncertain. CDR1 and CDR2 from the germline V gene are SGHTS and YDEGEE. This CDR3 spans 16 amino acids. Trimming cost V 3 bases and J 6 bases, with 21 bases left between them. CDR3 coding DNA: TGTGCCAGCAGCTCCCTAGGTGGGGAGATCCTTCATGGCTACACCTTC. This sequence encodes CASSSLGGEILHGYTF.

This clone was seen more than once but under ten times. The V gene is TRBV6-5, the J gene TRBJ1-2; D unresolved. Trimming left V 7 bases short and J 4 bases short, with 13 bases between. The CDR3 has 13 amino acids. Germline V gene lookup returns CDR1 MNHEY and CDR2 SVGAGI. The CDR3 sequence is CASNPYGSYGYTF. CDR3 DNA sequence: TGTGCCAGCAACCCATACGGGAGCTATGGCTACACCTTC.

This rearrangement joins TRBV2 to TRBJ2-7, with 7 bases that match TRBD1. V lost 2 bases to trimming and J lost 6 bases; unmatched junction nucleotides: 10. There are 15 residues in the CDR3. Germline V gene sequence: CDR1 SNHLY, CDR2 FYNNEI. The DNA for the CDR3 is TGTGCCAGCAGTGAACTTTTGGGACAGTCAGGCGAGCAGTACTTC. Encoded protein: CASSELLGQSGEQYF.